The next 19 T cell receptor beta chains were all read from a single sample in a study of blood T cell repertoires in COVID-19. This table comes from immunoSEQ multiplex PCR, and its TCRdb copy is limited to in-frame clones, with some not included. In the table there are roughly 110,000 clones, 75% to 85% of which are singletons. Sequencing was done on a sample of peripheral blood. The receptors here all came from a man between 65 and 85 years old with acute or convalescent COVID-19.

This clone was seen a handful of times. J is TRBJ1-4 and V is TRBV2; 7 positions agree with TRBD1. Looked up from germline, CDR1 is SNHLY and CDR2 is FYNNEI. The CDR3 length is 14 residues. With 10 bases clipped from V and 0 bases from J, the junction kept 5 bases outside the gene matches. CDR3 DNA sequence: TGTGCCACCTCCGGACAGGCAACTAATGAAAAACTGTTTTTT. Protein sequence: CATSGQATNEKLFF.

V gene TRBV7-9 combines with J gene TRBJ2-7, with D possibly matching TRBD1 (5 bases). Germline V lookup: CDR1 SEHNR, CDR2 FQNEAQ (reference sequence). V was clipped by 1 base and J by 4 bases, with 8 bases between them. CDR3 length: 13 residues. Here the CDR3 reads CASSLVRGYEQYF. Written as DNA, the CDR3 is TGTGCCAGCAGCTTAGTTAGGGGATACGAGCAGTACTTC.

The chain has TRBV9 and TRBJ2-7, with a possible D match to TRBD1 (5 bases). The length of the CDR3 is 13 residues. V was pared by 8 bases and J by 1 base, with 13 bases between. Germline CDR1 reads SGDLS; CDR2 reads YYNGEE. CDR3 sequence reads: CASQKDTSYEQYF. CDR3 bases: TGTGCCAGTCAGAAGGACACATCCTACGAGCAGTACTTC.

J is TRBJ2-7 and V is TRBV30; 9 bases are shared with TRBD2. The CDR3 contains 17 residues. The germline gives CDR1 GTSNPN, CDR2 SVGIG (reference sequence). J lost 3 bases, V lost 6 bases, and 18 bases had no gene match. The DNA of the CDR3 is TGTGCCTGCCAGATGCCCCTCGGCGGGAGGGCCATCTACGAGCAGTACTTC. The encoded protein is CACQMPLGGRAIYEQYF.

V usage is TRBV6-1 and J usage is TRBJ1-2, with 8 positions matching TRBD1. The length of the CDR3 is 15 residues. Germline CDR1 and CDR2: MNHNS and SASEGT. Trimming took 0 bases from V and 4 from J; bases not matched to a gene: 4. CDR3 nucleotide sequence: TGTGCCAGCAGTGAAGCTCCGGGACAGGCCTATGGCTACACCTTC. Translating gives CASSEAPGQAYGYTF.

The chain links TRBV28 to TRBJ1-6, with D unresolved. Trimming took off 2 bases at V and 7 bases at J, with 9 bases between the two ends. Germline V gene lookup returns CDR1 MDHEN and CDR2 SYDVKM. This CDR3 is built from 14 residues. The CDR3 region has the DNA TGTGCCAGCAGTTTAGGAGGCCCAAATTCACCCCTCCACTTT. Translated, it gives CASSLGGPNSPLHF.

This chain uses TRBV7-9 with TRBJ2-3, with TRBD1 identical over 8 bases. V was clipped by 5 bases and J by 3 bases; unmatched bases: 1. CDR1 SEHNR and CDR2 FQNEAQ come from the germline V gene (reference sequence). CDR3 length: 13 amino acids. The CDR3 DNA reads as TGTGCCAGCAGCAACAGGGGGACAGATACGCAGTATTTT. Its translation is CASSNRGTDTQYF.

The V and J genes are TRBV19 and TRBJ1-1; D is perhaps TRBD1 (5 bases). The CDR3 contains 14 residues. From germline, CDR1 is LNHDA and CDR2 SQIVND (reference sequence). V lost 5 bases, J lost 2 bases, and 12 bases lay in between. As DNA, the CDR3 is TGTGCCAGTAGTGTCGCAGGGACTAACACTGAAGCTTTCTTT. Amino acid sequence: CASSVAGTNTEAFF.

This clone was seen only once. The chain uses TRBV6-5 and TRBJ1-1; 9 bases align to TRBD1. Germline V gene data show CDR1 as MNHEY and CDR2 as SVGAGI. V gave up 11 bases and J gave up 1 base; unmatched junction bases: 8. The CDR3 has 14 amino acids. In DNA form, the CDR3 reads TGTGCCTGCCGACAGGGGGTGGGGAACACTGAAGCTTTCTTT. Its protein is CACRQGVGNTEAFF.

The V gene is TRBV29-1, the J gene TRBJ2-5; 8 nucleotides align to TRBD1. Unmatched junction bases numbered 11, after V lost 7 bases and J lost 4 bases. The length of the CDR3 is 14 residues. CDR1 is SQVTM, CDR2 ANQGSEA, per germline. CDR3 nucleotides: TGCAGCGCTATAAAGGACAGGGTCTCAGAGACCCAGTACTTC. Translated, it gives CSAIKDRVSETQYF.

V is TRBV5-4 and J is TRBJ1-2; 9 nucleotides match TRBD1. The junction had 5 bases not matched to a gene; V was cut back by 6 bases and J by 8 bases. The CDR3 covers 12 residues. CDR1 is SGHNT and CDR2 is YYREEE in the germline V gene (reference sequence). CDR3 coding DNA: TGTGCCAGCATACAGGGGGCGGGAGGCTACACCTTC. This encodes CASIQGAGGYTF.

The chain employs TRBV18 and TRBJ1-4; TRBD1 aligns across 8 bases. V trimming: 6 bases; J trimming: 8 bases; junction bases outside the gene matches: 8. The CDR3 length is 14 residues. Germline CDR1 is KGHSH and CDR2 is LQKENI. CDR3 DNA sequence: TGTGCCAGCTCGCGACAGGGGCTGGGAGAAAAACTGTTTTTT. Protein: CASSRQGLGEKLFF. Full variable domain (rest looked up from reference TRBV18 and TRBJ1-4): NAGVMQNPRHLVRRRGQEARLRCSPMKGHSHVYWYRQLPEEGLKFMVYLQKENIIDESGMPKERFSAEFPKEGPSILRIQQVVRGDSAAYFCASSRQGLGEKLFFGSGTQLSVL.

This rearrangement joins TRBV2 to TRBJ1-5; perhaps TRBD1 as D (5 bases). There are 15 residues in the CDR3. Per germline, CDR1 SNHLY and CDR2 FYNNEI. V lost 5 bases and J 0 bases, leaving 11 bases between the germline ends. The CDR3 protein is CASSPDNYSNQPQHF. Here the CDR3 DNA reads TGTGCCAGCAGTCCGGACAATTATAGCAATCAGCCCCAGCATTTT.

This clone was counted a single time. CDR3 coding DNA: TGTGCCAGCAGCCCCCACAGGGTCGCTGAAGCTTTCTTT. The encoded protein is CASSPHRVAEAFF. The rearrangement uses TRBV14 and TRBJ1-1; the D gene is possibly TRBD1 (6 bases). V was trimmed by 4 bases and J by 6 bases, leaving 12 bases between them. The germline gives CDR1 SGHDN, CDR2 FVKESK. The CDR3 totals 13 residues.

This chain uses TRBV12-3 or TRBV12-4 with TRBJ1-2; D perhaps matches TRBD1 (6 bases). Trimming took 6 bases from V and 8 from J, leaving 16 bases between them. The CDR3 consists of 13 residues. CDR3 in DNA: TGTGCCAGCAGATACCAGGGGAAAGTAGGCTACACCTTC. It is translated as CASRYQGKVGYTF.

This sequence joins TRBV18 and TRBJ1-5; D not certain. The CDR3 covers 16 residues. Germline V lookup: CDR1 KGHSH, CDR2 LQKENI. V lost 6 bases and J 2 bases, leaving 17 bases between the germline ends. The CDR3 loop is CASSATGLSGNQPQHF. The CDR3 region has the DNA TGTGCCAGCTCGGCAACTGGACTCTCGGGCAATCAGCCCCAGCATTTT.

In DNA form, the CDR3 reads TGTGCCAGCAGTTACGGGACAGGGGCTTCCTACAATGAGCAGTTCTTC. It codes for CASSYGTGASYNEQFF. V gene TRBV6-5 combines with J gene TRBJ2-1; the match to TRBD1 covers 10 bases. Germline V CDR1 and CDR2: MNHEY, SVGAGI. With 2 bases clipped from V and 1 base from J, the junction kept 2 bases outside the gene matches. The CDR3 length is 16 residues.

The CDR3 loop reads CASRPGQRNTIYF. CDR3 DNA: TGTGCCAGCAGGCCGGGACAGAGAAACACCATATATTTT. The gene calls are TRBV27 and TRBJ1-3; 7 bases align to TRBD1. With 6 bases clipped from V and 5 bases from J, the junction kept 4 bases outside the gene matches. CDR1 MNHEY and CDR2 SMNVEV come from the germline V gene (reference sequence). The CDR3 contains 13 residues.

V and J are TRBV5-4 and TRBJ1-1; D is possibly TRBD1 (6 bases). This CDR3 region has 14 residues. V dropped 3 bases and J dropped 4 bases, with 13 bases sitting between them. Germline CDR1 and CDR2: SGHNT and YYREEE (reference sequence). The CDR3 region is CASSSQGRGTEAFF. The CDR3 bases are TGTGCCAGCAGCTCTCAGGGGAGGGGCACTGAAGCTTTCTTT.